This paragraph reports one TCR beta chain. Its specificity is unknown. Each CDR3 protein is one row after TCRdb ran MiXCR on the reads. The data show about 900,000 distinct CDR3 sequences, under 40% seen once. The data derive from a study of T cell repertoires in cytomegalovirus infection. Study summary: Indications of both CMV infection and matching HLA type were provided by public TCR beta signatures.

Study results and limitations: HLA-C-restricted CMV clonotypes gave the most frequent clonotype in two of eight donors. Cumulative frequency (of public TCR beta family members) identified carriers of CMV plus the relevant HLA.

The receptor's source is a human donor in good health (CMV status not recorded). Some clones in this sample may be carry-over from other donors' samples. Sequences were derived from cultured CD8+ T cells from PBMCs, sampled from culture after CMV antigen stimulation.

Here the CDR3 DNA reads TGCAGTGCTAGAGATCAAGACGGTTTGGGGGCTAGGGGAGAGACCCAGTACTTC. Amino acid sequence: CSARDQDGLGARGETQYF. The genes are TRBV20-1 and TRBJ2-5; a possible D gene is TRBD1 (6 bases). The CDR3 has 18 amino acids. Trimming stripped 0 bases from V and 4 bases from J, with 24 bases between. The germline V gene has CDR1 DFQATT and CDR2 SNEGSKA (reference sequence).